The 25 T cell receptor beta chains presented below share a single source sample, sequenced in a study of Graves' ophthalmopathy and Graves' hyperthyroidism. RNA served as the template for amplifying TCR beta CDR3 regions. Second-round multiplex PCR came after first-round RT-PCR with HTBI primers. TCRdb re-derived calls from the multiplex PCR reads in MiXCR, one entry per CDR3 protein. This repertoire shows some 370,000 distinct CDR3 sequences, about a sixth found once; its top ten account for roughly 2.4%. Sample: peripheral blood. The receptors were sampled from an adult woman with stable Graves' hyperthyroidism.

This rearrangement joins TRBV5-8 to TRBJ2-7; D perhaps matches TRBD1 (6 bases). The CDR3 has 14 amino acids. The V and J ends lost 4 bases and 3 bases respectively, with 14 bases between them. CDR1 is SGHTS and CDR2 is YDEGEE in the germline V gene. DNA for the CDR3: TGTGCCAGCAGCAGAAAGACAGGAATCTACGAGCAGTACTTC. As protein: CASSRKTGIYEQYF.

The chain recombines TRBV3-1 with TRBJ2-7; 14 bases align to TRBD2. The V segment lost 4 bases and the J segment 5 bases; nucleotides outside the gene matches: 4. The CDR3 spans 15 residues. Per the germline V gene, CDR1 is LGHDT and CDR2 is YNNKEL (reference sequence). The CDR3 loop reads CASSPPGLAGDEQYF. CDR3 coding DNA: TGTGCCAGCAGCCCGCCGGGACTAGCGGGAGACGAGCAGTACTTC.

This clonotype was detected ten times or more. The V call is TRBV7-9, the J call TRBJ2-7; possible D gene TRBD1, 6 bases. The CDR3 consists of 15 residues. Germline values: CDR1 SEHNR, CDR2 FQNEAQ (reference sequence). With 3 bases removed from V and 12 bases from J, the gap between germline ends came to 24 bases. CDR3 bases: TGTGCCAGCAGCTTGTCGACCGGGACACGTATTTTTCCGTACTTC. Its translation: CASSLSTGTRIFPYF.

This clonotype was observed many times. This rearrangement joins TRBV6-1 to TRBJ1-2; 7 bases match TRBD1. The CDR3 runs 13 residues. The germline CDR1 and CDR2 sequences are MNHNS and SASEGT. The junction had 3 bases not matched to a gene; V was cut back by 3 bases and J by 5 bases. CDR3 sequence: CASSDGRGYGYTF. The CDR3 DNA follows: TGTGCCAGCAGTGACGGCAGGGGGTATGGCTACACCTTC.

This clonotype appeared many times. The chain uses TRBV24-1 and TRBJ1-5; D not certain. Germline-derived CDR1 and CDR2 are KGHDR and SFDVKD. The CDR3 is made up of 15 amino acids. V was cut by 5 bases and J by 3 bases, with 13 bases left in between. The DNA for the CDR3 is TGTGCCACCAGTGTTTCGGACGGGTCCAATCAGCCCCAGCATTTT. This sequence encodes CATSVSDGSNQPQHF.

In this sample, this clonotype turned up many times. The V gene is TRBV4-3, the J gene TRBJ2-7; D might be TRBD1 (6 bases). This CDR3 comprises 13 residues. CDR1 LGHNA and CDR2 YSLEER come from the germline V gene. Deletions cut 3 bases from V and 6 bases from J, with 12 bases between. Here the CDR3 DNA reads TGCGCCAGCAGCCAGGTTCCAGGGGCCGAGCAGTACTTC. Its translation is CASSQVPGAEQYF.

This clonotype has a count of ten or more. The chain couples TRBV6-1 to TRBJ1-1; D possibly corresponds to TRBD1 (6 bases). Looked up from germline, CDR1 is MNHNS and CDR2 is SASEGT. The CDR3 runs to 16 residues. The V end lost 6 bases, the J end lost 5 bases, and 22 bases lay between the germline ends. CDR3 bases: TGTGCCAGCAGCCAGACCACAGGGTCCTTTTGGACTGAAGCTTTCTTT. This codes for CASSQTTGSFWTEAFF.

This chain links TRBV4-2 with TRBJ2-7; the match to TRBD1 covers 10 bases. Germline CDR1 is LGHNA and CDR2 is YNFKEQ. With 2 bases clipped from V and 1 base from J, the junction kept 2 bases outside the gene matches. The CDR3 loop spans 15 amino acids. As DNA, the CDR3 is TGTGCCAGCAGCCAATCGGACAGGGGGTCCTACGAGCAGTACTTC. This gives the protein CASSQSDRGSYEQYF.

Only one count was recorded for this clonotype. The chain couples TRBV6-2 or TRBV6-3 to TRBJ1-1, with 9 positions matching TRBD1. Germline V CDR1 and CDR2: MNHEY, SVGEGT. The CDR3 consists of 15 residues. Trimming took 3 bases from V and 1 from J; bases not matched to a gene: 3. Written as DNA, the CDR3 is TGTGCCAGCAGTTATGGGACAGGGACGAACACTGAAGCTTTCTTT. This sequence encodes CASSYGTGTNTEAFF.

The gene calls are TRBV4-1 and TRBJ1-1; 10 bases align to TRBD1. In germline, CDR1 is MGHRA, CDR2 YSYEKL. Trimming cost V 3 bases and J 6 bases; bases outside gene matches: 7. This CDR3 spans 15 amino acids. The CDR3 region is CASSHPGQGTPEAFF. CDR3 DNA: TGCGCCAGCAGCCACCCGGGACAGGGGACACCTGAAGCTTTCTTT.

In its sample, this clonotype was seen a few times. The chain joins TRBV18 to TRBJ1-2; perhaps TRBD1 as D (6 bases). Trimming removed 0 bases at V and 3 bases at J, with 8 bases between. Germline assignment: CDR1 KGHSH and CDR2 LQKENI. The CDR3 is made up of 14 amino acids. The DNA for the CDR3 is TGTGCCAGCTCACCACCGCGGACAGACTATGGCTACACCTTC. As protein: CASSPPRTDYGYTF.

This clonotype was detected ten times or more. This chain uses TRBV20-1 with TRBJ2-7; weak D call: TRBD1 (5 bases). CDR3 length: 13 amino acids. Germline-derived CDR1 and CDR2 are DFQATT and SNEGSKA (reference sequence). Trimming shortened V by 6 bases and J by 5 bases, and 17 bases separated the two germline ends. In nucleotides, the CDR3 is TGCAGTGCCAGGTTCCGCCAGGGCCACGAGCAGTACTTC. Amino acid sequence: CSARFRQGHEQYF.

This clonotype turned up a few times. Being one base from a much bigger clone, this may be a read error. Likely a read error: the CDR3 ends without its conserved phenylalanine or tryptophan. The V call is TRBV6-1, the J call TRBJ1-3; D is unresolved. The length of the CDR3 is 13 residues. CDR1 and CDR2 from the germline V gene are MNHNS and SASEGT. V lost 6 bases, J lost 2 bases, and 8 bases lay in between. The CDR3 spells CASRGGPGNTIYL. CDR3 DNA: TGTGCCAGCAGGGGAGGGCCTGGAAACACCATATATCTT.

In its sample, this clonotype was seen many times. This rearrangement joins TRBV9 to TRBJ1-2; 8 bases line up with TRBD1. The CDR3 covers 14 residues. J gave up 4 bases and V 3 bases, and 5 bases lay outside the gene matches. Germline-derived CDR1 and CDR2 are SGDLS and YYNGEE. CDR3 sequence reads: CASSATTGAYGYTF. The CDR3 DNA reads TGTGCCAGCAGCGCGACGACAGGGGCCTATGGCTACACCTTC.

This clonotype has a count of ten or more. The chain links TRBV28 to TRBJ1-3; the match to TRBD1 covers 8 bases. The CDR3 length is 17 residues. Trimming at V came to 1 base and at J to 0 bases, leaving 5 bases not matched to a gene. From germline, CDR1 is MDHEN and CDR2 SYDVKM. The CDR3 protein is CASSLLGQARSGNTIYF. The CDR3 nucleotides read TGTGCCAGCAGTTTATTGGGACAGGCTCGCTCTGGAAACACCATATATTTT.

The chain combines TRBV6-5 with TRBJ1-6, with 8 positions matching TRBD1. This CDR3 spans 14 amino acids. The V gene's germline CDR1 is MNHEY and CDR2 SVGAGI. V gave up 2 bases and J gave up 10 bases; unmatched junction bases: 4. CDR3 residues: CASSYGQGDSPLHF. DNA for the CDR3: TGTGCCAGCAGTTACGGACAGGGTGACTCACCCCTCCACTTT.

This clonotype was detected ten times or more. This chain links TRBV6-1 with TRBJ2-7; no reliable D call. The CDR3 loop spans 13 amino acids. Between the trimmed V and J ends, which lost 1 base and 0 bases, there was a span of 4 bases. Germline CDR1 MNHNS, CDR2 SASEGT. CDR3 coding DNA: TGTGCCAGCAGTGAAGGGGGCTCCTACGAGCAGTACTTC. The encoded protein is CASSEGGSYEQYF.

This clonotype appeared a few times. The CDR3 bases are TGCGCCAGCAGCCAAGTTTTACAGGGGTCTTGGTATGGCTACACCTTC. Its protein is CASSQVLQGSWYGYTF. The chain joins TRBV4-1 to TRBJ1-2, with TRBD1 matching 7 bases. V was clipped by 1 base and J by 5 bases; unmatched bases: 10. Per germline, CDR1 MGHRA and CDR2 YSYEKL. CDR3 length equals 16 residues.

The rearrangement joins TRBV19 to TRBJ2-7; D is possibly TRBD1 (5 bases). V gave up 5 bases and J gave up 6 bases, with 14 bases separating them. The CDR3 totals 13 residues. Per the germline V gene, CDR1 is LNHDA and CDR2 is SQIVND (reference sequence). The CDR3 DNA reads TGTGCCAGTAGTCTGGGCTGGGGCTTCGAGCAGTACTTC. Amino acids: CASSLGWGFEQYF.

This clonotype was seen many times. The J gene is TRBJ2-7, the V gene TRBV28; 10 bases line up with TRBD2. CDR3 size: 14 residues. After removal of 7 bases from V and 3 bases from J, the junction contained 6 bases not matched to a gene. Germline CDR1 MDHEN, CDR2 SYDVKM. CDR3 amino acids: CASTSGSPFYEQYF. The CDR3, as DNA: TGTGCCAGCACTAGCGGGAGTCCCTTCTACGAGCAGTACTTC. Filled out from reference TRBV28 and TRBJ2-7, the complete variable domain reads DVKVTQSSRYLVKRTGEKVFLECVQDMDHENMFWYRQDPGLGLRLIYFSYDVKMKEKGDIPEGYSVSREKKERFSLILESASTNQTSMYLCASTSGSPFYEQYFGPGTRLTVT.

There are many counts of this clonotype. The CDR3 nucleotides read TGTGCCAGCAGCTTAATAGGAGGGGAGGGGAATGGCTACACCTTC. Translation: CASSLIGGEGNGYTF. The chain joins TRBV7-3 to TRBJ1-2, with D possibly matching TRBD1 (5 bases). The CDR3 covers 15 residues. V gave up 1 base and J gave up 6 bases, with 15 bases separating them. The germline CDR1 and CDR2 sequences are SGHTA and FQGTGA.

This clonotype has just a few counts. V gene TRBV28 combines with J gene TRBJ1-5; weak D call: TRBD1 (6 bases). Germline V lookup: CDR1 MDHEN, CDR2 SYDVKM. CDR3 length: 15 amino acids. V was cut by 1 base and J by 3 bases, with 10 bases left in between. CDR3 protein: CASSLSDRYNQPQHF. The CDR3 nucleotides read TGTGCCAGCAGTTTATCGGACAGATACAATCAGCCCCAGCATTTT.

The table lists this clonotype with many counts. The CDR3 spells CASSPDSIYTEAFF. In nucleotides, the CDR3 is TGTGCCAGCAGTCCGGACAGTATATACACTGAAGCTTTCTTT. The chain links TRBV12-3 or TRBV12-4 to TRBJ1-1; perhaps TRBD1 as D (6 bases). This CDR3 comprises 14 residues. Deletions cut 5 bases from V and 3 bases from J, with 13 bases between.

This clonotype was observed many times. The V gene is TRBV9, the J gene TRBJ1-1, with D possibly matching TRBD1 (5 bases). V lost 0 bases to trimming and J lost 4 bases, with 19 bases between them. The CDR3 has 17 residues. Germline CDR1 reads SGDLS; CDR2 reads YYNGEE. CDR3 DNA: TGTGCCAGCAGCGTAGGAGGGTTATGGGGGGAAGGCACTGAAGCTTTCTTT. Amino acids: CASSVGGLWGEGTEAFF.

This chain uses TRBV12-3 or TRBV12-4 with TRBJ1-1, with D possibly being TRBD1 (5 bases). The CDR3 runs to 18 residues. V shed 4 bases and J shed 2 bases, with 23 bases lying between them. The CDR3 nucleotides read TGTGCCAGCAGTTCTGTAACAAGGGGCCTCTTTAGAAACACTGAAGCTTTCTTT. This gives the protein CASSSVTRGLFRNTEAFF.